The rows below give T cell receptor beta chains drawn from one sample of a study of blood T cell repertoires in COVID-19. Only in-frame clones appear in the TCRdb table, and some are missing; sequencing was by immunoSEQ multiplex PCR. The repertoire has about 180,000 clones, less than 85% of them found once; the top ten carry approximately 7.3%. The sequenced sample consisted of peripheral blood. The receptors originated from a human donor in a cohort sampled during active COVID-19. The CDR3 runs from the conserved cysteine through the conserved F or W.

v_gene: TRBV2
j_gene: TRBJ2-5
CDR3aa: CASSEAGGSGTQYF

v_gene: TRBV19
j_gene: TRBJ2-1
CDR3aa: CASTKTDYNEQFF

v_gene: TRBV3-1/TRBV3-2
j_gene: TRBJ2-7
CDR3aa: CASSHSGVTYEQYF

v_gene: TRBV7-8
j_gene: TRBJ1-1
CDR3aa: CASSFRQGRPMNTEAFF

v_gene: TRBV7-9
j_gene: TRBJ2-5
CDR3aa: CASSSTAQETQYF

v_gene: TRBV5-1
j_gene: TRBJ1-1
CDR3aa: CASSLGQGPNTEAFF

v_gene: TRBV5-1
j_gene: TRBJ2-5
CDR3aa: CASSFRGEETQYF

v_gene: TRBV6-6
j_gene: TRBJ2-7
CDR3aa: CASSASGTYEQYF

v_gene: TRBV11-2
j_gene: TRBJ1-2
CDR3aa: CASSPLRQFYGYTF

v_gene: TRBV28
j_gene: TRBJ2-1
CDR3aa: CASSLDRVIVHEQFF

v_gene: TRBV19
j_gene: TRBJ1-4
CDR3aa: CASMSQGQEKLFF